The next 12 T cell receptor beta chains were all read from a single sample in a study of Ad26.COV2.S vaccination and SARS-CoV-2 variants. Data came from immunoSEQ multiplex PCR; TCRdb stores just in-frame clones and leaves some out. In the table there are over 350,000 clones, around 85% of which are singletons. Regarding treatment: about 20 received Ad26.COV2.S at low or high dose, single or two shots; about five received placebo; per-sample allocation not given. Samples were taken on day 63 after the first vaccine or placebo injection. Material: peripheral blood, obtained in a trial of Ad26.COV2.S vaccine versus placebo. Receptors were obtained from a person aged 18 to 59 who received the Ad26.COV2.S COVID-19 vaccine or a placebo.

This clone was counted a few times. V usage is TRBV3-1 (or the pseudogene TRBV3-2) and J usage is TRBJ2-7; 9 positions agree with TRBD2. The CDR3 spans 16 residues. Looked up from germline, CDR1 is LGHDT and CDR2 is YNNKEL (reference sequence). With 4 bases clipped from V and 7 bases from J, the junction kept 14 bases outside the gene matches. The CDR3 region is CASSLAYSGGVWEQYF. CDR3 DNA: TGTGCCAGCAGCCTAGCTTATAGCGGGGGTGTCTGGGAGCAGTACTTC.

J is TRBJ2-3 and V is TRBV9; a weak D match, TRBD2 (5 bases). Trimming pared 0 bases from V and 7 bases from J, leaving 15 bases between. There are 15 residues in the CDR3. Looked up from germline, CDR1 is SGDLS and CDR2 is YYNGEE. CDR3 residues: CASSVGSIGGNTQYF. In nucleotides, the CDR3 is TGTGCCAGCAGCGTAGGGTCGATAGGAGGAAATACGCAGTATTTT.

CDR3 in amino acids: CASSQGKGGNTEAFF. In nucleotides, the CDR3 is TGCGCCAGCAGCCAAGGAAAGGGGGGGAACACTGAAGCTTTCTTT. V and J are TRBV4-1 and TRBJ1-1; possible D gene TRBD1, 6 bases. The CDR3 spans 15 residues. V lost 1 base to trimming and J lost 1 base, with 10 bases between them. Germline V gene lookup returns CDR1 MGHRA and CDR2 YSYEKL.

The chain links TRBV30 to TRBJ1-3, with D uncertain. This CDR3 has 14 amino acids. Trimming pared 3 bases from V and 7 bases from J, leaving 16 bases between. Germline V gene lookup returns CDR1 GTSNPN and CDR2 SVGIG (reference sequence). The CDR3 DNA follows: TGTGCCTGGAGCGACCTGGGGAACGGTAACACCATATATTTT. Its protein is CAWSDLGNGNTIYF.

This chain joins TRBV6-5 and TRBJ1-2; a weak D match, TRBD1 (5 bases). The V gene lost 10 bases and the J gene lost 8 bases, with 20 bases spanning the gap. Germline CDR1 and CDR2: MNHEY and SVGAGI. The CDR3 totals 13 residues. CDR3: CAIRSGQGGGYTF. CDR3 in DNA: TGTGCCATCCGGAGTGGCCAGGGAGGAGGCTACACCTTC.

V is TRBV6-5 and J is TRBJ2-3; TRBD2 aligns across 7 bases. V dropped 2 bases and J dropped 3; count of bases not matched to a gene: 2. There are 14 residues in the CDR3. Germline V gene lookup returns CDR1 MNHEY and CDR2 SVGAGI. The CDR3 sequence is CASSYRTSTDTQYF. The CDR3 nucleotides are TGTGCCAGCAGTTACAGGACTAGTACAGATACGCAGTATTTT.

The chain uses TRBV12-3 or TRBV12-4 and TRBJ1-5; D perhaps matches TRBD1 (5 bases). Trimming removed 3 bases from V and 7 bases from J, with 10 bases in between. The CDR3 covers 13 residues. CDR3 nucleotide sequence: TGTGCCAGCAGTTTCGCGGGGGGACAGCCCCAGCATTTT. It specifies CASSFAGGQPQHF.

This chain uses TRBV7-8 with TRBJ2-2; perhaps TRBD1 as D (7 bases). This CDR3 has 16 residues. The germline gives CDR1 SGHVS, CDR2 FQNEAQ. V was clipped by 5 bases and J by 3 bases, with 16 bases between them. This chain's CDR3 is CASSQAEGAYTGELFF. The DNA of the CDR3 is TGTGCCAGCAGCCAGGCGGAGGGGGCGTACACCGGGGAGCTGTTTTTT.

This CDR3 is CASSIDRVSGYTF. Written as DNA, the CDR3 is TGTGCCAGCTCAATAGACAGGGTGAGCGGCTACACCTTC. This chain links TRBV18 with TRBJ1-2; TRBD1 agrees at 7 bases. CDR1 KGHSH and CDR2 LQKENI come from the germline V gene. The V and J ends lost 5 bases and 8 bases, in that order; junction bases with no gene match: 8. The CDR3 runs 13 residues.

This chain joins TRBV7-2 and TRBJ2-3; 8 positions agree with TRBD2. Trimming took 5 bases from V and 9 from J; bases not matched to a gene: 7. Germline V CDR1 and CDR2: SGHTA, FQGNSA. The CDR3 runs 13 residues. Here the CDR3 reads CASSTIRGGTQYF. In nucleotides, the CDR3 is TGTGCCAGCAGCACCATACGGGGGGGGACGCAGTATTTT. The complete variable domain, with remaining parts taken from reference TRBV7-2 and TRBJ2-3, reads GAGVSQSPSNKVTEKGKDVELRCDPISGHTALYWYRQSLGQGLEFLIYFQGNSAPDKSGLPSDRFSAERTGGSVSTLTIQRTQQEDSAVYLCASSTIRGGTQYFGPGTRLTVL.

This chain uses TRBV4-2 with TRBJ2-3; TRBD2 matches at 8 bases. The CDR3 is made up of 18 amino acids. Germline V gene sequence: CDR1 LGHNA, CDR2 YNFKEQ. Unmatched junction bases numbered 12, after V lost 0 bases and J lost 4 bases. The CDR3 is CASSQDPFERGQSDTQYF. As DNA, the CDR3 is TGTGCCAGCAGCCAAGATCCCTTTGAGCGGGGGCAGTCAGATACGCAGTATTTT.

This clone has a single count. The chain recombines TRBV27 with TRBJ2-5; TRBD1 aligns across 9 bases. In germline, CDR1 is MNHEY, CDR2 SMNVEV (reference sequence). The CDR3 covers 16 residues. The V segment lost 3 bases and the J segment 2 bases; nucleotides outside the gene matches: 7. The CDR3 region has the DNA TGTGCCAGCAGTTTTTCGGGACAGGGCTCACAAGAGACCCAGTACTTC. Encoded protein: CASSFSGQGSQETQYF.